This is a list of T cell receptor beta chains from one sample in a study of blood T cell repertoires in COVID-19. TCRdb's copy holds only in-frame clones and misses some; the assay was immunoSEQ multiplex PCR. Among 200,000 or so clones listed, around 85% were seen once. The source material was PBMCs or T cells enriched from blood (not recorded which). These receptors were obtained from a woman between 40 and 55 years old with acute COVID-19. The CDR3 runs from the conserved cysteine through the conserved F or W. The order of the fields is clone size, CDR3 length, D gene, J gene, V gene, CDR3 protein, CDR3 DNA. D genes are given only for firm matches. The size entry is marked missing in some rows and otherwise reads once, few, many or a size class.

- 14 - TRBJ2-2 TRBV28 CASSLRGFAGELFF TGTGCCAGCAGTTTAAGGGGGTTTGCCGGGGAGCTGTTTTTT
- 13 - TRBJ1-1 TRBV27 CASSNLLAHEAFF TGTGCCAGCAGTAACCTTTTGGCTCATGAAGCTTTCTTT
few 12 - TRBJ1-6 TRBV19 CASTGSNSPLHF TGTGCCAGTACAGGGTCCAATTCACCCCTCCACTTT
few 13 TRBD1 TRBJ2-7 TRBV10-2 CASRDGTAYEQYF TGCGCCAGCAGGGATGGGACAGCCTACGAGCAGTACTTC
- 14 TRBD1 TRBJ1-1 TRBV4-1 CASRSDRGRTEAFF TGCGCCAGCAGGAGTGACAGGGGACGGACTGAAGCTTTCTTT
- 14 - TRBJ2-1 TRBV24-1 CATSTTGGDNEQFF TGTGCCACCAGTACCACAGGGGGGGACAATGAGCAGTTCTTC
- 12 - TRBJ2-7 TRBV5-4 CASSAGTYEQYF TGTGCCAGCAGCGCGGGGACCTACGAGCAGTACTTC
- 14 - TRBJ1-5 TRBV27 CASSLRGPNQPQHF TGTGCCAGCAGTTTGAGAGGGCCGAATCAGCCCCAGCATTTT
- 16 - TRBJ1-3 TRBV14 CASSQWVQGRRNTIYF TGTGCCAGCAGCCAGTGGGTGCAGGGGCGCAGAAACACCATATATTTT
few 14 TRBD2 TRBJ2-3 TRBV7-6 CASSPSGGADTQYF TGTGCCAGCAGCCCAAGCGGGGGGGCAGATACGCAGTATTTT
- 14 TRBD1 TRBJ1-2 TRBV6-5 CASSYSTGGFGYTF TGTGCCAGCAGTTACTCGACAGGGGGCTTTGGCTACACCTTC
few 14 TRBD1 TRBJ2-5 TRBV7-9 CASSSDRTSLAQYF TGTGCCAGCAGCTCGGACAGGACTTCGTTGGCCCAGTACTTC
- 15 - TRBJ1-5 TRBV28 CASSLPQLGGQPQHF TGTGCCAGCAGTTTACCTCAACTGGGAGGTCAGCCCCAGCATTTT
- 14 TRBD2 TRBJ2-7 TRBV6-5 CASSLELADYEQYF TGTGCCAGCAGTTTGGAGCTAGCGGACTACGAGCAGTACTTC
- 14 - TRBJ2-5 TRBV27 CASSLSRVQETQYF TGTGCCAGCAGTTTAAGCCGGGTCCAAGAGACCCAGTACTTC
- 12 - TRBJ2-5 TRBV5-6 CASSRDISAQYF TGTGCCAGCAGTCGGGACATCTCGGCCCAGTACTTC
- 14 - TRBJ2-1 TRBV15 CATSSGEGGNEQFF TGTGCCACCAGCAGTGGAGAAGGGGGCAATGAGCAGTTCTTC
- 17 TRBD2 TRBJ2-3 TRBV24-1 CATSEGSGTSYTDTQYF TGTGCCACCAGTGAGGGTAGCGGGACCTCTTACACAGATACGCAGTATTTT
- 13 - TRBJ1-1 TRBV28 CASSFGTNTEAFF TGTGCCAGCAGTTTTGGGACAAACACTGAAGCTTTCTTT
- 16 TRBD2 TRBJ2-5 TRBV7-6 CASSLGTSGTSETQYF TGTGCCAGCAGCTTAGGGACTAGCGGGACTAGCGAGACCCAGTACTTC
- 13 - TRBJ1-2 TRBV10-3 CAISESTGGGYTF TGTGCCATCAGTGAGTCGACTGGGGGGGGCTACACCTTC
- 15 - TRBJ1-2 TRBV7-9 CASSLGVSGNYGYTF TGTGCCAGCAGCTTAGGGGTTTCAGGCAACTATGGCTACACCTTC
- 15 TRBD1 TRBJ1-1 TRBV28 CASSLGGQVNTEAFF TGTGCCAGCAGTTTAGGGGGACAGGTGAACACTGAAGCTTTCTTT
once 13 TRBD1 TRBJ2-5 TRBV18 CASSSTGGETQYF TGTGCCAGCTCATCGACAGGGGGTGAGACCCAGTACTTC
- 19 TRBD1 TRBJ1-6 TRBV11-2 CASSTSGIAGTANNSPLHF TGTGCCAGCAGTACTTCTGGTATCGCCGGGACAGCAAATAATTCACCCCTCCACTTT
- 11 - TRBJ2-2 TRBV7-9 CASSPSGELFF TGTGCCAGCAGCCCCTCGGGGGAGCTGTTTTTT
- 15 - TRBJ2-2 TRBV7-2 CASSFGGLRTGELFF TGTGCCAGCAGCTTCGGGGGGCTGAGGACCGGGGAGCTGTTTTTT
- 14 - TRBJ2-1 TRBV7-9 CASSFIHGYNEQFF TGTGCCAGCAGCTTCATCCACGGGTACAATGAGCAGTTCTTC
- 21 - TRBJ2-1 TRBV21-1 CASSSYQGLAEKLNPHNEQFF TGTGCCAGCAGCTCCTATCAGGGACTTGCGGAGAAACTAAACCCTCACAATGAGCAGTTCTTC
- 16 - TRBJ2-7 TRBV6-2/TRBV6-3 CASSSPRDTGSYEQYF TGTGCCAGCAGCTCCCCCCGGGACACGGGCTCCTACGAGCAGTACTTC